This T cell receptor beta chain was profiled in a study of T cell repertoires in cytomegalovirus infection. General study findings and limits: HLA-C-restricted TCR beta clonotypes specific for CMV led the ex vivo response.

TCRdb itself ran the reads through MiXCR, one entry per CDR3 protein. The data show fewer than 250,000 distinct CDR3 sequences, with 22% seen just once and 18% held by the top ten. CDR1 SGHVS and CDR2 FQNEAQ come from the germline V gene. The CDR3 covers 11 residues. V dropped 7 bases and J dropped 6 bases, with 10 bases sitting between them. This clonotype was recorded at least ten times. Antigen: not known. Sequenced material: CD8+ T cells from PBMCs. This sequence was found in a human donor in good health (CMV status not recorded). Some clones in this sample may be carry-over from other donors' samples. The rearrangement uses TRBV7-8 and TRBJ2-7; D might be TRBD1 (6 bases). CDR3 in DNA: TGTGCCAGCACTCAGGGGCCCGAGCAGTACTTC. Residues: CASTQGPEQYF.